The source of this T cell receptor (beta chain) is a study of Graves' ophthalmopathy and Graves' hyperthyroidism. This clonotype has a count of ten or more. In this cohort, patients with other autoimmune diseases, uncontrolled infections, pregnancy or lactation were excluded. The starting material, approximately 10 ml of fresh peripheral blood, provided the PBMCs. The CDR3 loop spans 15 amino acids. The germline V gene encodes CDR1 SGHTA and CDR2 FQGNSA. J lost 0 bases, V lost 3 bases, and 5 bases had no gene match. RNA transcripts yielded amplified TCR beta CDR3 regions. Second-round multiplex PCR came after first-round RT-PCR with HTBI primers. TCRdb analysed the multiplex PCR reads with MiXCR anew, one entry per CDR3 protein. The profile shows around 600,000 distinct CDR3 sequences, roughly 39% of them singletons.

The source material was peripheral blood. The TCR originated in an adult man with Graves' ophthalmopathy. V and J are TRBV7-2 and TRBJ2-7; 7 positions agree with TRBD1. CDR3 sequence reads: CASSLVGQASYEQYF. In DNA form, the CDR3 reads TGTGCCAGCAGCTTGGTCGGACAGGCCTCCTACGAGCAGTACTTC.